This T cell receptor beta chain is from a study of cytomegalovirus exposure and HLA in healthy donors. Study-wide results and caveats: Rare TCR sequences dominated, though some public TCRs recurred in many donors.

Amplification used 60 Vbeta primers and 13 Jbeta primers. The assay was immunoSEQ multiplex PCR, and TCRdb's table has in-frame clones only and misses some. In the table there are 150,000 to 200,000 clones, roughly 12% of which are singletons. This clone has only a few counts. Its antigen is not known. With 6 bases removed from V and 6 bases from J, the gap between germline ends came to 17 bases. CDR3 length equals 14 residues. Germline assignment: CDR1 MNHEY and CDR2 SVGAGI. The sample taken for sequencing was PBMCs. The genes are TRBV6-5 and TRBJ1-1; D gene ambiguous. The sequence derives from a man over 45 in good health and CMV-seropositive. The DNA for the CDR3 is TGTGCCAGCAGCTGGAACCCGGGAGTCCCTGAAGCTTTCTTT. It encodes CASSWNPGVPEAFF.